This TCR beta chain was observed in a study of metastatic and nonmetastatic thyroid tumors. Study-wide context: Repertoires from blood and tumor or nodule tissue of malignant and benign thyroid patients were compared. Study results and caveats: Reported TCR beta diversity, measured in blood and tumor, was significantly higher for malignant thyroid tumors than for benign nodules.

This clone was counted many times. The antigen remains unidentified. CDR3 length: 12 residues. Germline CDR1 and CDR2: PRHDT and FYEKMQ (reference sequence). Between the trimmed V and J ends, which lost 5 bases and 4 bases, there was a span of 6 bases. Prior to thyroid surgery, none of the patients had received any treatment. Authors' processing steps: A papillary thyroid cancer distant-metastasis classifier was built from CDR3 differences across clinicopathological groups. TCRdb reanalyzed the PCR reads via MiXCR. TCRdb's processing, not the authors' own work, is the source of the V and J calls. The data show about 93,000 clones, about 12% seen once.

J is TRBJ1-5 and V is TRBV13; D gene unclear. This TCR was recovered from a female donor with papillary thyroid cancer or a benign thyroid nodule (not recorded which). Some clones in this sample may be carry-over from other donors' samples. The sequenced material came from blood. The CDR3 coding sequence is TGTGCCAGCAGCAAACGAAATCAGCCCCAGCATTTT. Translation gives CASSKRNQPQHF.